Following are 32 T cell receptor beta chains from one sample sequenced in a study of CD8 T cells in ankylosing spondylitis. Via MiXCR, TCRdb re-called the 5' RACE reads, giving one row per CDR3 protein. The table lists about 160,000 distinct CDR3 sequences, roughly 10% of them singletons, with about 16% in the top ten. The sample taken for sequencing was blood, either unsorted or a sorted T cell fraction (not recorded which). The receptors shown here come from a female donor with ankylosing spondylitis or in good health (not recorded which).

The DNA of the CDR3 is TGTGCCAGCAGGATCCTAGCGGACTACAATGAGCAGTTCTTC. It specifies CASRILADYNEQFF. The V gene is TRBV6-1, the J gene TRBJ2-1; 7 nucleotides match TRBD2. V dropped 6 bases and J dropped 3; count of bases not matched to a gene: 5. This CDR3 region has 14 residues. CDR1 is MNHNS, CDR2 SASEGT, per germline.

This clonotype has more than one count but fewer than ten. This chain joins TRBV20-1 and TRBJ2-7; D gene ambiguous. Looked up from germline, CDR1 is DFQATT and CDR2 is SNEGSKA (reference sequence). The CDR3 sequence is 11 residues long. V lost 3 bases, J lost 6 bases, and 9 bases lay in between. The CDR3 here is CSARTPGEQYF. The CDR3 DNA is TGCAGTGCTAGGACCCCGGGCGAGCAGTACTTC.

The table lists this clonotype with many counts. The CDR3 coding sequence is TGTGCCAGCAGCTCCGGAGCCTCCGGAGAGACCCAGTACTTC. Translated: CASSSGASGETQYF. This sequence joins TRBV7-9 and TRBJ2-5; D call uncertain. CDR3 length: 14 residues. The germline V gene has CDR1 SEHNR and CDR2 FQNEAQ (reference sequence). V was cut by 4 bases and J by 4 bases, with 13 bases left in between.

The chain joins TRBV20-1 to TRBJ2-7; D unresolved. Trimming took off 1 base at V and 0 bases at J, with 10 bases between the two ends. The CDR3 is 14 residues long. Germline-derived CDR1 and CDR2 are DFQATT and SNEGSKA (reference sequence). CDR3 residues: CSARAQLSSYEQYF. In DNA, the CDR3 is TGCAGTGCTAGAGCGCAGTTGAGCTCCTACGAGCAGTACTTC.

This clonotype was recorded a few times. This chain joins TRBV5-1 and TRBJ2-1, with TRBD1 matching over 7 bases. Germline V gene sequence: CDR1 SGHRS, CDR2 YFSETQ. The CDR3 totals 14 residues. V was clipped by 4 bases and J by 4 bases; unmatched bases: 5. This CDR3 reads CASSTGTDYNEQFF. CDR3 DNA sequence: TGCGCCAGCAGCACCGGGACAGATTACAATGAGCAGTTCTTC.

This clonotype has ten or more counts. This chain joins TRBV21-1 and TRBJ2-1. TRBV21-1 is designated a pseudogene. CDR3 length: 11 residues. The CDR3 here is CASSAKREQFF. In DNA, the CDR3 is TGTGCCAGCAGCGCAAAGCGCGAGCAGTTCTTC.

This chain uses TRBV4-1 with TRBJ1-3; D is undetermined. Germline V lookup: CDR1 MGHRA, CDR2 YSYEKL. The CDR3 extends over 14 amino acids. Trimming cost V 4 bases and J 4 bases, with 11 bases left between them. DNA of the CDR3: TGCGCCAGCAGCCCCCTCGCAGGCGGAAACACCATATATTTT. Amino acids: CASSPLAGGNTIYF.

This clonotype has a handful of counts. J is TRBJ2-7 and V is TRBV27; D gene unclear. The CDR3 runs 12 residues. Trimming shortened V by 5 bases and J by 4 bases, and 9 bases separated the two germline ends. Germline loops: CDR1 MNHEY, CDR2 SMNVEV (reference sequence). Here the CDR3 DNA reads TGTGCCAGCAGTGCCCCCTCTTACGAGCAGTACTTC. Its protein product is CASSAPSYEQYF.

V is TRBV6-2 or TRBV6-3 and J is TRBJ1-1, with unresolved D. V was pared by 6 bases and J by 1 base, with 6 bases between. Germline V gene data show CDR1 as MNHEY and CDR2 as SVGEGT. This CDR3 region has 12 residues. The CDR3 loop is CASRKQNTEAFF. For the CDR3, the DNA is TGTGCCAGCAGGAAACAGAACACTGAAGCTTTCTTT.

This clonotype was seen at least ten times. J is TRBJ2-1 and V is TRBV5-1; D remains unclear. CDR1 and CDR2 (germline): SGHRS, YFSETQ. This CDR3 is built from 13 residues. V shed 2 bases and J shed 7 bases, with 10 bases lying between them. CDR3 sequence (DNA): TGCGCCAGCAGCTTACATTTAGGGAATGAGCAGTTCTTC. It encodes CASSLHLGNEQFF.

The V and J genes are TRBV3-1 and TRBJ2-1; 9 bases match TRBD2. The CDR3 consists of 16 residues. Germline values: CDR1 LGHDT, CDR2 YNNKEL (reference sequence). The trim removed 2 bases at V and 4 bases at J, leaving 6 bases unmatched. The CDR3 is CASSQLLSGSYNEQFF. In DNA form, the CDR3 reads TGTGCCAGCAGCCAACTCCTTAGCGGGAGTTACAATGAGCAGTTCTTC.

This clonotype was seen more than once but under ten times. This chain joins TRBV20-1 and TRBJ2-7; no clear D gene. Trimming took off 6 bases at V and 2 bases at J, with 14 bases between the two ends. This CDR3 is 13 amino acids long. Germline CDR1 is DFQATT and CDR2 is SNEGSKA (reference sequence). The CDR3 DNA follows: TGCAGTGCAGCCTTAGGGAAAGCCTACGAGCAGTACTTC. It encodes CSAALGKAYEQYF.

This chain connects TRBV5-6 to TRBJ2-1; D is undetermined. The V end lost 2 bases, the J end lost 4 bases, and 7 bases lay between the germline ends. This CDR3 spans 13 amino acids. The germline gives CDR1 SGHDT, CDR2 YYEEEE. CDR3 sequence: CASSLEPYNEQFF. DNA for the CDR3: TGTGCCAGCAGCTTAGAGCCTTACAATGAGCAGTTCTTC. The variable domain in full, with the rest retrieved from reference TRBV5-6 and TRBJ2-1, is DAGVTQSPTHLIKTRGQQVTLRCSPKSGHDTVSWYQQALGQGPQFIFQYYEEEERQRGNFPDRFSGHQFPNYSSELNVNALLLGDSALYLCASSLEPYNEQFFGPGTRLTVL.

This clonotype was found a few times. This chain connects TRBV7-9 to TRBJ1-4, with D hard to call. The CDR3 consists of 15 residues. V dropped 1 base and J dropped 2 bases, with 8 bases sitting between them. Germline V gives CDR1 SEHNR, CDR2 FQNEAQ (reference sequence). The CDR3 loop reads CASSLGWPTNEKLFF. CDR3 DNA: TGTGCCAGCAGCTTAGGTTGGCCGACTAATGAAAAACTGTTTTTT.

The rearrangement joins TRBV6-6 to TRBJ1-1, with unresolved D. Germline V CDR1 and CDR2: MNHNY, SVGAGI (reference sequence). V shed 5 bases and J shed 0 bases, with 4 bases lying between them. The CDR3 is 12 amino acids. In DNA, the CDR3 is TGTGCCAGCAGTAGGATGAACACTGAAGCTTTCTTT. This encodes CASSRMNTEAFF.

The chain joins TRBV7-2 to TRBJ2-5; TRBD1 aligns across 7 bases. The germline CDR1 and CDR2 sequences are SGHTA and FQGNSA. This CDR3 has 16 amino acids. Trimming at V came to 5 bases and at J to 5 bases, leaving 14 bases not matched to a gene. The CDR3 protein is CASSPGTAPGRETQYF. CDR3 in DNA: TGTGCCAGCAGCCCCGGGACAGCGCCGGGGCGGGAGACCCAGTACTTC.

This clonotype was picked up a small number of times. J is TRBJ2-7 and V is TRBV5-5; D is perhaps TRBD1 or TRBD2 (5 bases each). This CDR3 comprises 16 residues. Trimming left V 4 bases short and J 0 bases short, with 17 bases between. Germline assignment: CDR1 SGHKS and CDR2 YYEKEE (reference sequence). The CDR3 DNA reads TGTGCCAGCAGCCGAGGGACGGCTGGCGACTCCTACGAGCAGTACTTC. This translates into CASSRGTAGDSYEQYF.

The chain links TRBV7-2 to TRBJ2-1, with D possibly TRBD2 on 5 matching bases. The germline V and J ends were trimmed by 5 bases and 1 base, with 18 bases remaining between them. Germline V lookup: CDR1 SGHTA, CDR2 FQGNSA. The CDR3 totals 17 residues. As DNA, the CDR3 is TGTGCCAGCAGCCCGGTCGAGGGCCTCCTGTCCTACAATGAGCAGTTCTTC. It translates to CASSPVEGLLSYNEQFF.

At least ten counts were recorded for this clonotype. The chain joins TRBV24-1 to TRBJ2-2; a possible D gene is TRBD2 (6 bases). The CDR3 length is 16 residues. In germline, CDR1 is KGHDR, CDR2 SFDVKD. V dropped 3 bases and J dropped 2 bases, with 12 bases sitting between them. The CDR3 sequence: CATSDPGLSNTGELFF. In nucleotides, the CDR3 is TGTGCCACCAGTGATCCAGGACTATCTAACACCGGGGAGCTGTTTTTT.

The chain links TRBV7-6 to TRBJ2-7, with D perhaps TRBD2 (6 bases). Trimming removed 0 bases at V and 5 bases at J, with 11 bases between. Per germline, CDR1 SGHVS and CDR2 FNYEAQ. The CDR3 consists of 14 residues. CDR3 loop: CASSLAPGVDEQYF. The CDR3 bases are TGTGCCAGCAGCTTAGCCCCGGGGGTGGACGAGCAGTACTTC.

The sample holds many counts of this clonotype. This chain links TRBV12-3 or TRBV12-4 with TRBJ2-3; D is unclear. V dropped 4 bases and J dropped 5 bases, with 13 bases sitting between them. The CDR3 extends over 14 amino acids. CDR3 sequence (DNA): TGTGCCAGCAGTTACTGGGATTGGGGAGATACGCAGTATTTT. Its protein product is CASSYWDWGDTQYF.

The rearrangement uses TRBV5-1 and TRBJ1-2, with 9 bases matching TRBD1. CDR1 and CDR2 from the germline V gene are SGHRS and YFSETQ. Trimming removed 3 bases from V and 4 bases from J; junction bases left unmatched: 7. This CDR3 contains 15 residues. The CDR3 DNA follows: TGCGCCAGCAGCTCGTGGGACAGGGAGGTCTATGGCTACACCTTC. This sequence encodes CASSSWDREVYGYTF. Full variable domain (outside the CDR3, taken from reference TRBV5-1 and TRBJ1-2): KAGVTQTPRYLIKTRGQQVTLSCSPISGHRSVSWYQQTPGQGLQFLFEYFSETQRNKGNFPGRFSGRQFSNSRSEMNVSTLELGDSALYLCASSSWDREVYGYTFGSGTRLTVV.

This clonotype was counted between two and nine times. This rearrangement joins TRBV9 to TRBJ2-7; 8 bases agree with TRBD2. Germline V lookup: CDR1 SGDLS, CDR2 YYNGEE. The CDR3 loop spans 14 amino acids. Trimming took 3 bases from V and 5 from J; bases not matched to a gene: 7. CDR3 sequence (DNA): TGTGCCAGCAGCGCCCCGGGAGGGTCCGACGAGCAGTACTTC. Its protein product is CASSAPGGSDEQYF. The full variable domain, completed using reference TRBV9 and TRBJ2-7, is DSGVTQTPKHLITATGQRVTLRCSPRSGDLSVYWYQQSLDQGLQFLIQYYNGEERAKGNILERFSAQQFPDLHSELNLSSLELGDSALYFCASSAPGGSDEQYFGPGTRLTVT.

The rearrangement uses TRBV19 and TRBJ2-2; D perhaps matches TRBD2 (6 bases). Germline V gene sequence: CDR1 LNHDA, CDR2 SQIVND (reference sequence). The CDR3 spans 14 residues. V lost 4 bases, J lost 6 bases, and 12 bases lay in between. CDR3 nucleotides: TGTGCCAGTAGTAAGGACTACTCAGCCGGGGAGCTGTTTTTT. Translating gives CASSKDYSAGELFF.

The chain combines TRBV25-1 with TRBJ1-4; 8 nucleotides agree with TRBD1. Germline V gene data show CDR1 as MGHDK and CDR2 as SYGVNS. The CDR3 is 14 amino acids. The V gene end was trimmed by 5 bases and the J gene end by 5 bases; junction bases not matched to a gene: 4. The CDR3 bases are TGTGCCAGCAGTCAACGGACAGGGAATGAAAAACTGTTTTTT. Its translation: CASSQRTGNEKLFF.

There are many counts of this clonotype. V gene TRBV6-1 combines with J gene TRBJ2-2; 9 bases are a match to TRBD2. Trimming took 10 bases from V and 4 from J; bases not matched to a gene: 10. Germline CDR1 is MNHNS and CDR2 is SASEGT. This CDR3 spans 15 amino acids. This CDR3 is CATFLAGVGTGELFF. CDR3 DNA: TGTGCCACCTTTTTAGCGGGAGTCGGCACCGGGGAGCTGTTTTTT.

This clonotype was recorded many times. This chain's CDR3 is CASSYSGPGELFF. CDR3 nucleotides: TGTGCCAGCAGTTACTCAGGGCCCGGGGAGCTGTTTTTT. The V gene is TRBV6-5, the J gene TRBJ2-2; D unresolved. From germline, CDR1 is MNHEY and CDR2 SVGAGI. The ends were cut back, 0 bases at V and 6 bases at J, with 5 bases in the middle. This CDR3 is 13 amino acids long.

This clonotype was detected ten times or more. This rearrangement joins TRBV15 to TRBJ1-4, with D tentatively TRBD1 (6 bases). The CDR3 totals 13 residues. With 8 bases removed from V and 6 bases from J, the gap between germline ends came to 13 bases. The V gene's germline CDR1 is LNHNV and CDR2 YYDKDF (reference sequence). The CDR3 reads CATGGGIDEKLFF. CDR3 in DNA: TGTGCCACCGGCGGGGGCATAGATGAAAAACTGTTTTTT.

This clonotype occurred many times. The chain uses TRBV12-3 or TRBV12-4 and TRBJ2-7; a possible D gene is TRBD1 (6 bases). This CDR3 is 14 amino acids long. The V and J ends lost 3 bases and 1 base respectively, with 10 bases between them. The CDR3 loop reads CASSFTGKSYEQYF. The DNA of the CDR3 is TGTGCCAGCAGTTTTACAGGGAAGTCCTACGAGCAGTACTTC.

The chain recombines TRBV4-3 with TRBJ2-1; TRBD2 aligns across 7 bases. J gave up 4 bases and V 7 bases, and 10 bases lay outside the gene matches. This CDR3 has 15 amino acids. Germline CDR1 and CDR2: LGHNA and YSLEER. The CDR3 protein is CASTRRAGAYNEQFF. The CDR3 nucleotides are TGCGCCAGCACCCGGAGGGCGGGAGCTTACAATGAGCAGTTCTTC.

This clonotype was detected a few times. The chain links TRBV28 to TRBJ2-5, with 9 nucleotides matching TRBD2. The trim removed 9 bases at V and 3 bases at J, leaving 8 bases unmatched. The germline CDR1 and CDR2 sequences are MDHEN and SYDVKM. This CDR3 contains 14 residues. The CDR3 DNA is TGTGCCAGTGACCGTAGCGGGAGCGAAGAGACCCAGTACTTC. Amino acids: CASDRSGSEETQYF.

The rearrangement links TRBV25-1 to TRBJ2-2, with 7 bases fitting TRBD1. The CDR3 runs to 14 residues. After removal of 4 bases from V and 4 bases from J, the junction contained 3 bases not matched to a gene. Germline V gives CDR1 MGHDK, CDR2 SYGVNS. The CDR3, as DNA: TGTGCCAGCAGTGCAGGACAGGTCACCGGGGAGCTGTTTTTT. This codes for CASSAGQVTGELFF.